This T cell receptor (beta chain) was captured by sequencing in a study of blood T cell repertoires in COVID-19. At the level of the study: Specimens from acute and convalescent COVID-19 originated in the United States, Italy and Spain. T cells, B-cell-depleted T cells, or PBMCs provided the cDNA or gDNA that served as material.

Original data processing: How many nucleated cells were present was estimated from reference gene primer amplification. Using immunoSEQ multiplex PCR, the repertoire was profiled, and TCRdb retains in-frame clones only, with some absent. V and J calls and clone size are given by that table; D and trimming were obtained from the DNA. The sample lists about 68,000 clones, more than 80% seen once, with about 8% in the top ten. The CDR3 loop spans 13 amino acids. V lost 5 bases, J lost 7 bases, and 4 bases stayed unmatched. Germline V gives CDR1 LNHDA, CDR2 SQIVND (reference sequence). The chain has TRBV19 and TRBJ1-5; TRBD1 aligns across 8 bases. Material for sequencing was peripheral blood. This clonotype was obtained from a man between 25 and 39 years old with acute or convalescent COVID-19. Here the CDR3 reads CASSSAGGQPQHF. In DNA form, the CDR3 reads TGTGCCAGTAGTTCCGCAGGGGGCCAGCCCCAGCATTTT.